The 7 T cell receptor beta chains given below trace back to one sample, sequenced in a study of shared clonotypes between healthy human individuals. Assay used: immunoSEQ multiplex PCR; TCRdb lists only in-frame clones, some missing. This table holds 2 million to 2.5 million clones, almost 96% found once. Source material: naive CD4+ T cells sorted from blood. Indicated subset: CD45RA+ positively selected. The receptors come from a man aged 18 to 29 in good health.

The chain couples TRBV2 to TRBJ2-2; D is unresolved. Trimming left V 7 bases short and J 0 bases short, with 12 bases between. The length of the CDR3 is 15 residues. Germline CDR1 and CDR2: SNHLY and FYNNEI. CDR3 sequence reads: CASTSRRSNTGELFF. CDR3 sequence (DNA): TGTGCCAGCACATCCCGGCGGTCGAACACCGGGGAGCTGTTTTTT. The variable domain in full, with the rest retrieved from reference TRBV2 and TRBJ2-2, is EPEVTQTPSHQVTQMGQEVILRCVPISNHLYFYWYRQILGQKVEFLVSFYNNEISEKSEIFDDQFSVERPDGSNFTLKIRSTKLEDSAMYFCASTSRRSNTGELFFGEGSRLTVL.

This chain joins TRBV5-1 and TRBJ2-3, with D possibly matching TRBD2 (6 bases). Trimming took 3 bases from V and 2 from J, leaving 19 bases between them. CDR1 is SGHRS and CDR2 is YFSETQ in the germline V gene. The CDR3 is 17 residues long. The CDR3 DNA reads as TGCGCCAGCAGCTCCAACTTGTACGGGAGATCCACAGATACGCAGTATTTT. Its protein is CASSSNLYGRSTDTQYF.

This rearrangement joins TRBV9 to TRBJ2-5; D is unclear. The V gene's germline CDR1 is SGDLS and CDR2 YYNGEE. The ends were cut back, 7 bases at V and 1 base at J, with 11 bases in the middle. CDR3 length: 13 amino acids. CDR3 amino acids: CASGPYGQETQYF. DNA for the CDR3: TGTGCCAGCGGTCCTTATGGCCAAGAGACCCAGTACTTC.

Details on this clone: An end of the junction differs from the germline gene, which may be a read error. The chain joins TRBV7-7 to TRBJ2-5; TRBD2 agrees at 13 bases. In germline, CDR1 is SSHAT, CDR2 FNYEAQ (reference sequence). There are 16 residues in the CDR3. CDR3 sequence reads: CASSLLAGGIQETQYF. In DNA form, the CDR3 reads TGTGCTAGCAGCTTACTAGCGGGAGGGATCCAAGAGACCCAGTACTTC. The whole variable domain, remainder taken from reference TRBV7-7 and TRBJ2-5, is GAGVSQSPRYKVTKRGQDVTLRCDPISSHATLYWYQQALGQGPEFLTYFNYEAQPDKSGLPSDRFSAERPEGSISTLTIQRTEQRDSAMYRCASSLLAGGIQETQYFGPGTRLLVL.

The chain employs TRBV6-6 and TRBJ2-5, with 9 bases that match TRBD1. Trimming removed 6 bases from V and 5 bases from J; junction bases left unmatched: 10. Per the germline V gene, CDR1 is MNHNY and CDR2 is SVGAGI (reference sequence). The CDR3 sequence is 15 residues long. The CDR3 DNA reads as TGTGCCAGCAGCAACCACGGGACAGGGTTGGAGACCCAGTACTTC. It translates to CASSNHGTGLETQYF.

The V and J genes are TRBV30 and TRBJ1-2; unclear D gene. This CDR3 region has 13 residues. Trimming shortened V by 5 bases and J by 7 bases, and 17 bases separated the two germline ends. Germline V gene data show CDR1 as GTSNPN and CDR2 as SVGIG (reference sequence). The chain's CDR3 is CAWLSGGRGGYTF. The CDR3 DNA reads as TGTGCCTGGCTCAGCGGAGGTCGAGGTGGCTACACCTTC.

V and J are TRBV9 and TRBJ2-6; a possible D gene is TRBD1 (6 bases). The CDR3 sequence is 18 residues long. CDR1 and CDR2 from the germline V gene are SGDLS and YYNGEE. V lost 3 bases, J lost 0 bases, and 16 bases lay in between. The CDR3 nucleotides read TGTGCCAGCAGCGCGGCCGGGACACTCTACTCTGGGGCCAACGTCCTGACTTTC. As protein: CASSAAGTLYSGANVLTF.